Listed below are T cell receptor beta chains from one sample, sequenced in a study of T-cell memory formation after mild COVID-19. TCRdb re-called the 5' RACE reads with MiXCR, one entry per CDR3 protein. Found here are fewer than 600,000 distinct CDR3 sequences, roughly a fifth of them singletons; the top ten hold roughly 8.1%. Material for sequencing was PBMCs or a T cell subset sorted from them (not recorded which). All receptors come from an adult woman who had mild COVID-19 (a few samples of this study predate the infection). Cell type and time point are not known. Both conserved end residues are part of each CDR3. Fields, in order: V gene, J gene, CDR3 protein.

>TRBV7-8|TRBJ2-5
CASSSSRRRVGETQYF
>TRBV20-1|TRBJ2-7
CSAREPLGEQYF
>TRBV20-1|TRBJ2-1
CSAREREPLSSYNEQFF
>TRBV6-5|TRBJ2-5
CASSYPSGRRETQYF
>TRBV6-2/TRBV6-3|TRBJ1-2
CASSSIRDRNSYGYTF
>TRBV7-9|TRBJ1-1
CASSQETAANTEAFF
>TRBV5-6|TRBJ2-3
CASSLAPDTQYF
>TRBV7-2|TRBJ2-2
CASSLVAENTGELFF
>TRBV5-1|TRBJ1-1
CASSSRASGNTEAIF
>TRBV9|TRBJ2-3
CASSQPYRDRDRSTDTQYF
>TRBV5-6|TRBJ2-6
CASSLPGTGDPLSSGANVLTF
>TRBV20-1|TRBJ2-1
CSATTSGGLSYNEQFF
>TRBV7-9|TRBJ1-5
CASSAAGPPSQPQHF
>TRBV11-2|TRBJ2-5
CASSLLFTGQGETQYF
>TRBV29-1|TRBJ2-2
CSVRGSTNTGELFF
>TRBV5-1|TRBJ2-7
CASSLAAGERSHEQYF
>TRBV9|TRBJ1-6
CASTPVDGGSPLHF
>TRBV30|TRBJ1-1
CAWRQDRYAEAFF
>TRBV6-2/TRBV6-3|TRBJ1-5
CASRSIRGPGSNQPQHF
>TRBV7-6|TRBJ1-6
CASSLASGAISPLHF
>TRBV7-6|TRBJ2-7
CASSSSAAKSGRDYEQYF